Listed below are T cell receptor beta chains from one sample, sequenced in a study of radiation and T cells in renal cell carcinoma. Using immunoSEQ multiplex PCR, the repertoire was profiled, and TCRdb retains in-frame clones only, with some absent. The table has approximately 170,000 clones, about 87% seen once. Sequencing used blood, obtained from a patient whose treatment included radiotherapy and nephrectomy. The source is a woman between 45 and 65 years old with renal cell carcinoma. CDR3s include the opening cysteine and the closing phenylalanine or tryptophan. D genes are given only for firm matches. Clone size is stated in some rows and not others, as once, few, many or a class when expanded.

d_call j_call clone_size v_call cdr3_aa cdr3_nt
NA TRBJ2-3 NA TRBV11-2 CASSRGTYATGTQCF TGTGCCAGCAGCCGCGGGACTTACGCCACAGGTACGCAGTGTTTT
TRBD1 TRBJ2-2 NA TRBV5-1 CASSRTGDTGELFF TGCGCCAGCAGCCGGACAGGGGACACCGGGGAGCTGTTTTTT
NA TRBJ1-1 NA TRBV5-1 CASSLEGSSEAFF TGCGCCAGCAGCTTGGAGGGCAGCTCTGAAGCTTTCTTT
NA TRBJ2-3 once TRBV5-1 CASSLEYSGTDTQYF TGCGCCAGCAGCTTGGAGTATAGCGGCACAGATACGCAGTATTTT
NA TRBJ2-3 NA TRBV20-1 CSASADTQYF TGCAGTGCCTCAGCAGATACGCAGTATTTT
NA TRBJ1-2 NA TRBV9 CASSAGGGNYGYTF TGTGCCAGCAGCGCCGGAGGGGGAAACTATGGCTACACCTTC
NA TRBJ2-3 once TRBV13 CASSPDRDTQYF TGTGCCAGCAGTCCGGACCGAGATACGCAGTATTTT
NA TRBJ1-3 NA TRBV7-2 CASSLPSGHGNTIYF TGTGCCAGCAGCTTACCCTCGGGGCACGGAAACACCATATATTTT
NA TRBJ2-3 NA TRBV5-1 CASRVGVPPDTQYF TGCGCCAGCCGGGTCGGGGTTCCACCAGATACGCAGTATTTT
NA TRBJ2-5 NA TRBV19 CASSMIQETQYF TGTGCCAGTAGTATGATCCAAGAGACCCAGTACTTC
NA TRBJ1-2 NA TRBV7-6 CASSLEAGVGGYTF TGTGCCAGCAGCTTAGAGGCAGGGGTAGGTGGCTACACCTTC
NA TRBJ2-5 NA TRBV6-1 CAGGRETEETQYF TGTGCCGGGGGCCGGGAGACTGAAGAGACCCAGTACTTC
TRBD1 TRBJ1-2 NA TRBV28 CASSLGTGAGPYGYTF TGTGCCAGCAGTTTAGGGACAGGGGCTGGACCCTATGGCTACACCTTC
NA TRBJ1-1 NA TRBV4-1 CASSRARGNTEAFF TGCGCCAGCAGCCGCGCCCGGGGAAACACTGAAGCTTTCTTT
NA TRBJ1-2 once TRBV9 CASSVATQTANYGYTF TGTGCCAGCAGCGTAGCTACCCAGACCGCTAACTATGGCTACACCTTC
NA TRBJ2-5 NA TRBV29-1 CSVGGLGTQYF TGCAGCGTCGGAGGATTGGGGACCCAGTACTTC
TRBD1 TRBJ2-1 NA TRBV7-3 CASSMGQTYNEQFF TGTGCCAGCAGCATGGGACAGACTTACAATGAGCAGTTCTTC